Presented here are 14 T cell receptor beta chains from one specimen sequenced in a study of T cells after yellow fever vaccination (dated by TCRdb to about 2019). Sample treatment or condition, as interpreted from the label and publication: live attenuated yellow fever vaccine strain. The method behind the library was 5' RACE. Data came from an Illumina HiSeq 2500. In TCRdb, the public reads were trimmed at Q25 with fastp and aligned with MiXCR, with productive beta chains retained. Entries that share a CDR3 protein sequence are merged under the most common genes and DNA. The sample has 600,000 to 750,000 distinct CDR3 sequences on record, roughly an eighth of them singletons. The ten largest clones add up to 15% of the sample. Sequenced here: PBMCs, sampled on the day of the yellow fever booster vaccination. Receptors originate from a man aged 30 to 45 who received the YFV17D yellow fever vaccine.

This clonotype was detected a few times. The CDR3 sequence is CASSYMTSLGRGEQFF. In nucleotides, the CDR3 is TGTGCCAGCAGCTACATGACGTCCCTCGGGCGGGGTGAGCAGTTCTTC. The chain has TRBV14 and TRBJ2-1; D possibly corresponds to TRBD2 (6 bases). V was trimmed by 5 bases and J by 9 bases, leaving 23 bases between them. Germline CDR1 is SGHDN and CDR2 is FVKESK. This CDR3 is 16 amino acids long.

The rearrangement joins TRBV27 to TRBJ2-3, with 9 bases that match TRBD2. The CDR3 is 13 residues long. The V gene end was trimmed by 7 bases and the J gene end by 6 bases; junction bases not matched to a gene: 5. Germline values: CDR1 MNHEY, CDR2 SMNVEV (reference sequence). The CDR3 sequence: CASMVAGGDTQYF. The CDR3 DNA sequence: TGTGCCAGCATGGTTGCGGGAGGGGATACGCAGTATTTT.

Only a few counts were recorded for this clonotype. The CDR3 DNA reads as TGTGCCAGCAGCTTGAACCCGACGGGTACAGATACGCAGTATTTT. Protein: CASSLNPTGTDTQYF. The chain combines TRBV5-4 with TRBJ2-3; D gene uncertain. This CDR3 is 15 amino acids long. V gave up 1 base and J gave up 3 bases, with 12 bases separating them. Germline V gene data show CDR1 as SGHNT and CDR2 as YYREEE (reference sequence).

This chain connects TRBV19 to TRBJ2-4; no definite D call. This CDR3 region has 13 residues. From germline, CDR1 is LNHDA and CDR2 SQIVND (reference sequence). V dropped 2 bases and J dropped 6 bases, with 8 bases sitting between them. CDR3 bases: TGTGCCAGTAGTATATTAAGTGGAAACATTCAGTACTTC. Encoded protein: CASSILSGNIQYF.

This clonotype was observed a handful of times. The V gene is TRBV7-6, the J gene TRBJ1-6; D unclear. Germline CDR1 SGHVS, CDR2 FNYEAQ. V was clipped by 1 base and J by 9 bases, with 7 bases between them. This CDR3 has 13 residues. The chain's CDR3 is CASSLDFGSPLHF. The CDR3 nucleotides are TGTGCCAGCAGCTTAGATTTCGGTTCACCCCTCCACTTT.

CDR3 nucleotide sequence: TGCGCCAGCAGCTTAAGTCTAGCGGGAGCCTCCTACGAGCAGTACTTC. It encodes CASSLSLAGASYEQYF. The V call is TRBV5-1, the J call TRBJ2-7; 10 positions agree with TRBD2. Germline lookup yields CDR1 SGHRS and CDR2 YFSETQ. V shed 2 bases, J shed 0 bases, and the junction held 5 bases outside the gene matches. The length of the CDR3 is 16 residues.

A few counts support this clonotype. The rearrangement uses TRBV20-1 and TRBJ2-3; D possibly corresponds to TRBD1 (5 bases). In germline, CDR1 is DFQATT, CDR2 SNEGSKA (reference sequence). The CDR3 runs to 13 residues. Deletions cut 2 bases from V and 8 bases from J, with 14 bases between. CDR3 sequence reads: CSARRQGHATQYF. The CDR3 DNA sequence: TGCAGTGCTAGAAGGCAGGGTCACGCTACGCAGTATTTT.

The chain employs TRBV14 and TRBJ2-4; D gene uncertain. CDR3 length equals 12 residues. Between the trimmed V and J ends, which lost 0 bases and 4 bases, there was a span of 1 base. Germline V gives CDR1 SGHDN, CDR2 FVKESK. In DNA form, the CDR3 reads TGTGCCAGCAGCCAAGAAAAAAACATTCAGTACTTC. It codes for CASSQEKNIQYF.

The chain has TRBV4-2 and TRBJ2-2, with D maybe TRBD2 (5 bases). The germline V gene encodes CDR1 LGHNA and CDR2 YNFKEQ. The CDR3 loop spans 16 amino acids. Trimming shortened V by 1 base and J by 1 base, and 10 bases separated the two germline ends. For the CDR3, the DNA is TGTGCCAGCAGCCAAGGGGTTCGGGGGAACACCGGGGAGCTGTTTTTT. This sequence encodes CASSQGVRGNTGELFF.

This chain connects TRBV7-2 to TRBJ2-7; TRBD2 matches 11 bases. This CDR3 is built from 17 residues. Losses at the gene ends were 2 bases for V and 2 bases for J; bases not matched to a gene: 8. Per the germline V gene, CDR1 is SGHTA and CDR2 is FQGNSA. The CDR3 region has the DNA TGTGCCAGCAGCTTACTCCTGACTAGCGGGAATGCCTACGAGCAGTACTTC. Translated, it gives CASSLLLTSGNAYEQYF.

The V call is TRBV20-1, the J call TRBJ2-3; TRBD1 aligns across 7 bases. Trimming cost V 5 bases and J 6 bases; bases outside gene matches: 5. Germline lookup yields CDR1 DFQATT and CDR2 SNEGSKA (reference sequence). This CDR3 has 12 amino acids. CDR3 in DNA: TGCAGTGCTTCCCTCAGGGGGGATACGCAGTATTTT. Protein: CSASLRGDTQYF.

With respect to this clonotype: Just one base apart from a much larger clone, this may be a read error. The chain carries TRBV14 and TRBJ2-3; D gene ambiguous. The CDR3 runs 11 residues. V lost 1 base, J lost 7 bases, and 3 bases lay in between. Germline V gene lookup returns CDR1 SGHDN and CDR2 FVKESK. This chain's CDR3 is CASSQGNTQYF. CDR3 coding DNA: TGTGCCAGCAGCCAAGGGAATACGCAGTATTTT. The variable domain in full, with the rest retrieved from reference TRBV14 and TRBJ2-3, is EAGVTQFPSHSVIEKGQTVTLRCDPISGHDNLYWYRRVMGKEIKFLLHFVKESKQDESGMPNNRFLAERTGGTYSTLKVQPAELEDSGVYFCASSQGNTQYFGPGTRLTVL.

The chain employs TRBV6-5 and TRBJ2-6; 7 nucleotides align to TRBD2. V lost 5 bases, J lost 0 bases, and 10 bases stayed unmatched. Germline values: CDR1 MNHEY, CDR2 SVGAGI. The CDR3 is 18 amino acids. The CDR3 loop reads CASSLPGLEGSGANVLTF. In DNA, the CDR3 is TGTGCCAGCAGTCTACCTGGACTAGAAGGCTCTGGGGCCAACGTCCTGACTTTC.

This clonotype was found a few times. V is TRBV3-1 and J is TRBJ2-5, with D possibly TRBD1 on 5 matching bases. Germline CDR1 reads LGHDT; CDR2 reads YNNKEL (reference sequence). The CDR3 consists of 14 residues. The ends were cut back, 1 base at V and 5 bases at J, with 11 bases in the middle. The CDR3 region has the DNA TGTGCCAGCAGCCAAGGTCCAGGGTGGGAGACCCAGTACTTC. Residues: CASSQGPGWETQYF.